This T cell receptor (beta chain) is drawn from a study of blood T cell repertoires in COVID-19. The CDR3 length is 16 residues. Germline V gives CDR1 SGDLS, CDR2 YYNGEE. With 3 bases clipped from V and 5 bases from J, the junction kept 8 bases outside the gene matches. Generated by immunoSEQ multiplex PCR, the TCRdb table keeps only in-frame clones and is missing some. The sample holds under 150,000 clones, approximately 85% seen once. The clonotype comes from a woman aged 55-70 years with COVID-19, enrolled during active disease. The sequencing sample was made of peripheral blood. J is TRBJ1-1 and V is TRBV9; TRBD1 aligns across 12 bases. This CDR3 is CASSAIRDRGHTEAFF. CDR3 bases: TGTGCCAGCAGCGCCATCCGGGACAGGGGGCATACTGAAGCTTTCTTT.